This passage covers 15 T cell receptor beta chains from one sample sequenced in a study of cytomegalovirus exposure and HLA in healthy donors. The primer mix had 60 Vbeta and 13 Jbeta primers. Assay used: immunoSEQ multiplex PCR; TCRdb lists only in-frame clones, some missing. The table records some 96,000 clones, approximately 71% of them present only once. Sequencing used PBMCs. The receptors derive from a female donor in good health and CMV-seronegative.

J is TRBJ2-7 and V is TRBV2, with a tentative D call TRBD1 (6 bases). Trimming pared 9 bases from V and 5 bases from J, leaving 20 bases between. The CDR3 extends over 14 amino acids. Germline CDR1 and CDR2: SNHLY and FYNNEI. The CDR3 protein is CASQLGTSLDEQYF. CDR3 nucleotides: TGTGCCAGTCAGCTAGGGACATCTTTGGACGAGCAGTACTTC.

The chain recombines TRBV5-1 with TRBJ2-1; 7 bases are a match to TRBD2. Germline loops: CDR1 SGHRS, CDR2 YFSETQ. Trimming at V came to 0 bases and at J to 0 bases, leaving 6 bases not matched to a gene. This CDR3 is 17 amino acids long. Here the CDR3 reads CASSLGGGPGSYNEQFF. For the CDR3, the DNA is TGCGCCAGCAGCTTGGGGGGAGGGCCCGGCTCCTACAATGAGCAGTTCTTC.

The J gene is TRBJ2-6, the V gene TRBV29-1; maybe TRBD1 (5 bases). The CDR3 totals 16 residues. V lost 7 bases to trimming and J lost 0 bases, with 16 bases between them. CDR1 and CDR2 from the germline V gene are SQVTM and ANQGSEA. The DNA for the CDR3 is TGCAGCGCCGGAGCCTCAGGGCTCTCTGGGGCCAACGTCCTGACTTTC. Protein sequence: CSAGASGLSGANVLTF.

This clone turned up a few times. CDR3 coding DNA: TGTGCCAGTAGTCCGGGCCAGGACAGGGATGGCTACACCTTC. Encoded protein: CASSPGQDRDGYTF. This chain links TRBV19 with TRBJ1-2; 8 bases agree with TRBD1. Germline trimming cut 5 bases from V and 6 bases from J; bases unmatched to any gene: 8. This CDR3 is 14 amino acids long. The germline V gene has CDR1 LNHDA and CDR2 SQIVND (reference sequence).

The chain uses TRBV7-9 and TRBJ1-2; D is undetermined. V was cut by 2 bases and J by 6 bases, with 13 bases left in between. The CDR3 sequence is 14 residues long. Per the germline V gene, CDR1 is SEHNR and CDR2 is FQNEAQ (reference sequence). Here the CDR3 DNA reads TGTGCCAGCAGCTTAATATCCGGGATCGATGGCTACACCTTC. Translated, it gives CASSLISGIDGYTF.

The chain combines TRBV6-5 with TRBJ1-2; no reliable D call. Germline values: CDR1 MNHEY, CDR2 SVGAGI. The V and J ends lost 5 bases and 0 bases respectively, with 13 bases between them. The CDR3 contains 15 residues. Here the CDR3 reads CASSGEDMANYGYTF. CDR3 nucleotides: TGTGCCAGCAGTGGAGAGGATATGGCTAACTATGGCTACACCTTC.

The chain is built from TRBV10-3 and TRBJ1-3; 10 bases align to TRBD1. Germline V gene lookup returns CDR1 ENHRY and CDR2 SYGVKD. Trimming cost V 4 bases and J 0 bases; bases outside gene matches: 0. The CDR3 spans 15 residues. CDR3: CAISGQGASGNTIYF. Here the CDR3 DNA reads TGTGCCATCAGTGGACAGGGGGCCTCTGGAAACACCATATATTTT.

This chain links TRBV7-3 with TRBJ2-3, with 13 bases aligning to TRBD2. The CDR3 consists of 18 residues. Looked up from germline, CDR1 is SGHTA and CDR2 is FQGTGA. V was pared by 5 bases and J by 4 bases, with 12 bases of the junction left unmatched. CDR3 in DNA: TGTGCCAGCAGCCTAAGGTCCGGGACTAGCGGGGAATCAGATACGCAGTATTTT. Protein product: CASSLRSGTSGESDTQYF.

For this clone: The sample carries other DNA sequences with the same CDR3. J is TRBJ1-2 and V is TRBV9, with D possibly being TRBD1 (6 bases). Germline CDR1 reads SGDLS; CDR2 reads YYNGEE. With 0 bases removed from V and 2 bases from J, the gap between germline ends came to 17 bases. The CDR3 has 17 amino acids. The CDR3 DNA sequence: TGTGCCAGCAGCGTAGGGGGAGGGGGGGCTCGGAACTATGGCTACACCTTC. Translating it yields CASSVGGGGARNYGYTF. Complete variable domain (other parts from reference TRBV9 and TRBJ1-2): DSGVTQTPKHLITATGQRVTLRCSPRSGDLSVYWYQQSLDQGLQFLIQYYNGEERAKGNILERFSAQQFPDLHSELNLSSLELGDSALYFCASSVGGGGARNYGYTFGSGTRLTVV.

The chain joins TRBV21-1 to TRBJ2-1; the table's D call TRBD1 went unverified against the DNA. TRBV21-1 is recorded as a pseudogene. The CDR3 is 14 amino acids. The CDR3 region has the DNA TGTGCCAGCAGCCATTGTTGCTCCTACAATGAGCAGTTCTTC. This codes for CASSHCCSYNEQFF.

The V gene is TRBV10-2, the J gene TRBJ2-7, with a possible D match to TRBD2 (6 bases). Trimming took 4 bases from V and 5 from J, leaving 21 bases between them. From germline, CDR1 is WSHSY and CDR2 SAAADI. This CDR3 contains 16 residues. The CDR3 reads CASSVSGLPLPNEQYF. CDR3 DNA sequence: TGCGCCAGCAGTGTATCGGGACTCCCGCTCCCAAACGAGCAGTACTTC.

CDR3 in amino acids: CASSLRQSTDTQYF. The CDR3, as DNA: TGCGCCAGCAGCTTGAGACAAAGCACAGATACGCAGTATTTT. The chain has TRBV5-1 and TRBJ2-3; D is unresolved. The germline gives CDR1 SGHRS, CDR2 YFSETQ. There are 14 residues in the CDR3. With 1 base removed from V and 0 bases from J, the gap between germline ends came to 6 bases.

This clone came up a few times. V usage is TRBV6-1 and J usage is TRBJ2-3, with D possibly being TRBD1 (5 bases). The CDR3 has 14 amino acids. The germline V gene encodes CDR1 MNHNS and CDR2 SASEGT. V lost 4 bases and J 4 bases, leaving 12 bases between the germline ends. DNA for the CDR3: TGTGCCAGCAGTGGACAGTCTGGCGCAGATACGCAGTATTTT. It translates to CASSGQSGADTQYF.

The chain combines TRBV7-7 with TRBJ2-5; the match to TRBD1 covers 8 bases. The germline V gene encodes CDR1 SSHAT and CDR2 FNYEAQ (reference sequence). The CDR3 length is 13 residues. CDR3 loop: CAGRTGTQETQYF. The DNA for the CDR3 is TGTGCTGGTCGGACAGGGACGCAAGAGACCCAGTACTTC.

This chain connects TRBV7-9 to TRBJ2-3, with TRBD1 identical over 9 bases. Germline CDR1 reads SEHNR; CDR2 reads FQNEAQ (reference sequence). V shed 4 bases, J shed 5 bases, and the junction held 7 bases outside the gene matches. The CDR3 consists of 15 residues. CDR3: CASSSHRGQGDTQYF. The CDR3 region has the DNA TGTGCCAGCAGCTCCCACAGGGGGCAAGGAGATACGCAGTATTTT.